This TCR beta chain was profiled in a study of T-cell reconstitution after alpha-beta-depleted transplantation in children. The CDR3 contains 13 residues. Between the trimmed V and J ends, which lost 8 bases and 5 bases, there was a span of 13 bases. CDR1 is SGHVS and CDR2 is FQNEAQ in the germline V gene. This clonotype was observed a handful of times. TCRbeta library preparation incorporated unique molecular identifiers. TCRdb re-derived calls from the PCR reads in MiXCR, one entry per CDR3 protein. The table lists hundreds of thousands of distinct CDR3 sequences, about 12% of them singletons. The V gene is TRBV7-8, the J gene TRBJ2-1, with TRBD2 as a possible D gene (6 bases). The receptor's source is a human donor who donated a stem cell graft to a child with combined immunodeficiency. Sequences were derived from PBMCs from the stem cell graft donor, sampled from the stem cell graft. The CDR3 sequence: CASHRGGDNEQFF. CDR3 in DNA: TGTGCCAGCCATAGGGGAGGAGACAATGAGCAGTTCTTC.